The clone carrying this TCR beta chain has just a few counts. Germline lookup yields CDR1 LGHDT and CDR2 YNNKEL (reference sequence). V was cut by 0 bases and J by 3 bases, with 12 bases left in between. CDR3 length: 16 amino acids. The data are from a study of T-cell reconstitution after alpha-beta-depleted transplantation in children. It was with unique molecular identifiers that the TCRbeta library was prepared. TCRdb redid the calling of the PCR reads with MiXCR, one entry per CDR3 protein. Counted here are almost 400,000 distinct CDR3 sequences, 20% occurring once; the ten biggest clones make up around 4%.

The V call is TRBV3-1, the J call TRBJ2-1, with D possibly being TRBD1 (5 bases). This sequence was found in a human donor who donated a stem cell graft to a child with acute myeloid leukemia. Material: PBMCs from the stem cell graft donor, obtained from the stem cell graft. CDR3 residues: CASSQDSAGHYNEQFF. CDR3 in DNA: TGTGCCAGCAGCCAAGATTCGGCAGGGCACTACAATGAGCAGTTCTTC.